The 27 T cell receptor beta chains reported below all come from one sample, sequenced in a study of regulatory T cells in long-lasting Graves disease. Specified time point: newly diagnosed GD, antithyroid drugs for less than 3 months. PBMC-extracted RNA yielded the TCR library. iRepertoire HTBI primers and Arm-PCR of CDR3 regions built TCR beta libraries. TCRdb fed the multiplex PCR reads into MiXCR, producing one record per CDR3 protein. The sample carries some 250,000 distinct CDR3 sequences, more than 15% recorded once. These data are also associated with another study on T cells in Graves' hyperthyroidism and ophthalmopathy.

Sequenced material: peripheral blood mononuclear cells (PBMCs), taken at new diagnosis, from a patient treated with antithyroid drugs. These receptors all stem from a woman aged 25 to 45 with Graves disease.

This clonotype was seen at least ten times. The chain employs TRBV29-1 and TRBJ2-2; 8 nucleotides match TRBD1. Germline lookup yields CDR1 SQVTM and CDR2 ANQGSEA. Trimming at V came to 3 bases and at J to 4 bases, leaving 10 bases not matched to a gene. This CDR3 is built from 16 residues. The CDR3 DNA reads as TGCAGCGTTGACTACCCAGGGGGCGAGGGCACCGGGGAGCTGTTTTTT. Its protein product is CSVDYPGGEGTGELFF.

The CDR3: CATSDSSSGMDTQYF. The CDR3 bases are TGTGCCACCAGTGATTCGTCATCCGGGATGGATACGCAGTATTTT. V is TRBV24-1 and J is TRBJ2-3, with D perhaps TRBD2 (5 bases). Trimming left V 2 bases short and J 6 bases short, with 14 bases between. The CDR3 consists of 15 residues. In germline, CDR1 is KGHDR, CDR2 SFDVKD.

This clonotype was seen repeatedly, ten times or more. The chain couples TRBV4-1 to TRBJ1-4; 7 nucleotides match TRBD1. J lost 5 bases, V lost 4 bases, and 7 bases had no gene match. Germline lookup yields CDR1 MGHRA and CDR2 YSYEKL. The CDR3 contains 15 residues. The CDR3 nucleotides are TGCGCCAGCAGCCGAGTAGGGACAGAAAATGAAAAACTGTTTTTT. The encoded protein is CASSRVGTENEKLFF.

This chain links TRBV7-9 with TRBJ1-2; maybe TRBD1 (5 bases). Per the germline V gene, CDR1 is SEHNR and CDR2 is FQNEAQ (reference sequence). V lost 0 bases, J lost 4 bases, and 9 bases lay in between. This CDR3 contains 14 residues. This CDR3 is CASSLAAGTYGYTF. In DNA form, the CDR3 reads TGTGCCAGCAGCTTAGCGGCAGGGACCTATGGCTACACCTTC.

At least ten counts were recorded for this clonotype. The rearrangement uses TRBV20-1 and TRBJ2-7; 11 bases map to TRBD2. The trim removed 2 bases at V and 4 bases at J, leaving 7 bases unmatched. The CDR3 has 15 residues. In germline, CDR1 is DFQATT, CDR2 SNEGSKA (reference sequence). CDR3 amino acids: CSARRRSGGAYEQYF. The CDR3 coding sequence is TGCAGTGCTAGAAGGCGTAGCGGGGGGGCATACGAGCAGTACTTC.

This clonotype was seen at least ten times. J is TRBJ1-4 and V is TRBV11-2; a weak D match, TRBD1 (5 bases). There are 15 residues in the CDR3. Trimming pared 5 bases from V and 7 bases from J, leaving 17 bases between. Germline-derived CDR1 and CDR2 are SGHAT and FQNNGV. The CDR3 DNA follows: TGTGCCAGCAGCCCATTCGGGGGAGGTAGTGAAAAACTGTTTTTT. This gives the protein CASSPFGGGSEKLFF. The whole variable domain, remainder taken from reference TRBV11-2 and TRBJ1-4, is EAGVAQSPRYKIIEKRQSVAFWCNPISGHATLYWYQQILGQGPKLLIQFQNNGVVDDSQLPKDRFSAERLKGVDSTLKIQPAKLEDSAVYLCASSPFGGGSEKLFFGSGTQLSVL.

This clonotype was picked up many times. Here the CDR3 reads CASSLGDRRSGNTIYF. Here the CDR3 DNA reads TGCGCCAGCAGCTTGGGGGACCGCCGCTCTGGAAACACCATATATTTT. V gene TRBV5-1 combines with J gene TRBJ1-3; D is perhaps TRBD1 (5 bases). With 0 bases removed from V and 0 bases from J, the gap between germline ends came to 10 bases. The CDR3 totals 16 residues. CDR1 SGHRS and CDR2 YFSETQ come from the germline V gene.

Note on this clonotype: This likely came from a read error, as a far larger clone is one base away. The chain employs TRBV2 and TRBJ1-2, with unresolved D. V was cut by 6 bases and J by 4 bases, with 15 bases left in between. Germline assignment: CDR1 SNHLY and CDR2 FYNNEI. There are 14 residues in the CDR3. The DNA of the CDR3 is TGTGCCAGCAGCGGAGCTATGGGCAGCTATGGCTACACCTTC. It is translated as CASSGAMGSYGYTF. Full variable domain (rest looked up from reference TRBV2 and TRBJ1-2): EPEVTQTPSHQVTQMGQEVILRCVPISNHLYFYWYRQILGQKVEFLVSFYNNEISEKSEIFDDQFSVERPDGSNFTLKIRSTKLEDSAMYFCASSGAMGSYGYTFGSGTRLTVV.

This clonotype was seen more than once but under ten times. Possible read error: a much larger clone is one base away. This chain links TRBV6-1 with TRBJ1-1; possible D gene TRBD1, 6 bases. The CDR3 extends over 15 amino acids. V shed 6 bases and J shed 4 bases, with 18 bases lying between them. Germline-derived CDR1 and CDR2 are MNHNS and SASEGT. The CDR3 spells CASSSGVPMSTEAFF. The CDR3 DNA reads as TGTGCCAGCAGCTCAGGGGTCCCCATGAGCACTGAAGCTTTCTTT.

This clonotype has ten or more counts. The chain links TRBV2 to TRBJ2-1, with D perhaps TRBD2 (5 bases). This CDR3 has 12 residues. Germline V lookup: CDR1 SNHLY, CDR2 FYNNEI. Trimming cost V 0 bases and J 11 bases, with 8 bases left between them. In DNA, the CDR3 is TGTGCCAGCAGTGAAGCTCGGGGAAAGCAGTTCTTC. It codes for CASSEARGKQFF.

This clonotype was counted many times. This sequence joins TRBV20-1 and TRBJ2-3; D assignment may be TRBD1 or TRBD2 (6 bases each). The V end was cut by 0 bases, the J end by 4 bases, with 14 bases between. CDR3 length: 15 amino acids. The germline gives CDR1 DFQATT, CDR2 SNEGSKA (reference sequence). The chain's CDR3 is CSAREQRGVADTQYF. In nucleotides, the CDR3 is TGCAGTGCTAGAGAGCAGAGGGGGGTGGCAGATACGCAGTATTTT.

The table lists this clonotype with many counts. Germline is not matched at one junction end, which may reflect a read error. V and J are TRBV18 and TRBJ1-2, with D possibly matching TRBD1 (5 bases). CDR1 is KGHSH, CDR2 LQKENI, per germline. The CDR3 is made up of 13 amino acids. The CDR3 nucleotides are TGTACCAGCTCATCGACAGTCGACTATGGCTACACCTTC. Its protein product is CTSSSTVDYGYTF. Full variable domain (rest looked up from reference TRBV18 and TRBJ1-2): NAGVMQNPRHLVRRRGQEARLRCSPMKGHSHVYWYRQLPEEGLKFMVYLQKENIIDESGMPKERFSAEFPKEGPSILRIQQVVRGDSAAYFCTSSSTVDYGYTFGSGTRLTVV.

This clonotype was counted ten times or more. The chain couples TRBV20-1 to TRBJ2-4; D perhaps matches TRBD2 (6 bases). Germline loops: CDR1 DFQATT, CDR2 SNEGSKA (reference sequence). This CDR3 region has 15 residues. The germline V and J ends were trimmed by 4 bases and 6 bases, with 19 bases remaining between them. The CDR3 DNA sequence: TGCAGTGCTACCCAGGGTAGCGGCGGGCCAAACATTCAGTACTTC. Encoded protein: CSATQGSGGPNIQYF.

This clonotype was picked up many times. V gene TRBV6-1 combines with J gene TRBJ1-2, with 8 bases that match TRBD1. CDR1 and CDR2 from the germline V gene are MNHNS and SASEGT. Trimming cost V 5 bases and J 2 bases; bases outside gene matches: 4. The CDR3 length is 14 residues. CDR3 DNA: TGTGCCAGCAGTCTACAGGGGGAAAACTATGGCTACACCTTC. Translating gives CASSLQGENYGYTF.

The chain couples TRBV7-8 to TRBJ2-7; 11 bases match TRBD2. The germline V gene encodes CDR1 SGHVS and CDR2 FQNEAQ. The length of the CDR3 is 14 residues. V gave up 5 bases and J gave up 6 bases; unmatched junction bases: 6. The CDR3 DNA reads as TGTGCCAGCAGCGCACTAGCGGGAGTATGCGAGCAGTACTTC. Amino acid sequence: CASSALAGVCEQYF. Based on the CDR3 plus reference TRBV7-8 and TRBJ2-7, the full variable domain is GAGVSQSPRYKVAKRGQDVALRCDPISGHVSLFWYQQALGQGPEFLTYFQNEAQLDKSGLPSDRFFAERPEGSVSTLKIQRTQQEDSAVYLCASSALAGVCEQYFGPGTRLTVT.

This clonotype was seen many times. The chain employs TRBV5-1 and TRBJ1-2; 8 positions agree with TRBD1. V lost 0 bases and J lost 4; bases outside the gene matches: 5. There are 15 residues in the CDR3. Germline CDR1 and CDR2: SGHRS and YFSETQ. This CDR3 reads CASSLGIQGGYGYTF. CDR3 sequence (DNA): TGCGCCAGCAGCTTGGGTATACAGGGGGGCTATGGCTACACCTTC.

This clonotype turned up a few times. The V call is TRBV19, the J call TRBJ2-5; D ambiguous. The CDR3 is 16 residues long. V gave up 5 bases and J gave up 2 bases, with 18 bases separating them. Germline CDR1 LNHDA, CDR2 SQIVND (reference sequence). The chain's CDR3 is CASSAFEAQEQETQYF. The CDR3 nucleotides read TGTGCCAGTAGTGCCTTTGAGGCTCAGGAGCAAGAGACCCAGTACTTC.

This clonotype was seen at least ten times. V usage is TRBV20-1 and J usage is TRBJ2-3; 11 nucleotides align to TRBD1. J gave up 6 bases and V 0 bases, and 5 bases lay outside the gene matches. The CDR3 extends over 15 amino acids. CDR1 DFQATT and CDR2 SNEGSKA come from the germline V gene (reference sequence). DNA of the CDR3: TGCAGTGCTAGAGATGGGACAGGGGGGACGGATACGCAGTATTTT. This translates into CSARDGTGGTDTQYF.

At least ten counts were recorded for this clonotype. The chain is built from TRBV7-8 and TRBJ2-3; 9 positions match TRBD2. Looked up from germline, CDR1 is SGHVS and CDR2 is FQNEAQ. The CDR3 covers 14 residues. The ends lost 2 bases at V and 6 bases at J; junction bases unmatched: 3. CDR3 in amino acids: CASSLMRGGDTQYF. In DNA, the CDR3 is TGTGCCAGCAGCTTAATGCGGGGGGGCGATACGCAGTATTTT.

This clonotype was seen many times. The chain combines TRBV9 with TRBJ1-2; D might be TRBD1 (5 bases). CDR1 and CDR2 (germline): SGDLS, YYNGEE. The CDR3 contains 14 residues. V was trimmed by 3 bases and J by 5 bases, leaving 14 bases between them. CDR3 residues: CASSAGGIWYGYTF. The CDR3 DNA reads TGTGCCAGCAGCGCTGGGGGAATATGGTATGGCTACACCTTC.

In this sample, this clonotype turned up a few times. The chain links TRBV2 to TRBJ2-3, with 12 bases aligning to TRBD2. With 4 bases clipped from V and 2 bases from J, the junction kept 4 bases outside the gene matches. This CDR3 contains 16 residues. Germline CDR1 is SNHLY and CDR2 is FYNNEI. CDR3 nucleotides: TGTGCCAGCAGTGGCCTAGCGGGGGGGGTCACAGATACGCAGTATTTT. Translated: CASSGLAGGVTDTQYF.

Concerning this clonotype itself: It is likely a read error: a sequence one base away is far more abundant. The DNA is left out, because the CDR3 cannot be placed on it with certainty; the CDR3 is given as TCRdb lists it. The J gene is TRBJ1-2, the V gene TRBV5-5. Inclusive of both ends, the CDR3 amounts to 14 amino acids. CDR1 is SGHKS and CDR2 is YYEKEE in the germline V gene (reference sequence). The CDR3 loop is CASSQPLNDYGCTF.

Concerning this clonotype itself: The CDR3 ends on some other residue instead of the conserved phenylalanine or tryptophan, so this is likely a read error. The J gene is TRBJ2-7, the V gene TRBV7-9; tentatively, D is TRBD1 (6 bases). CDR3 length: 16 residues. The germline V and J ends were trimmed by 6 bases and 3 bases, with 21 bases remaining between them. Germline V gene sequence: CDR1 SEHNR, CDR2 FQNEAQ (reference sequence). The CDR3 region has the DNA TGTGCCAGCAGGGCTGGGGGCCAAACTTCGTACTACGAGCAGTACCTC. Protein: CASRAGGQTSYYEQYL.

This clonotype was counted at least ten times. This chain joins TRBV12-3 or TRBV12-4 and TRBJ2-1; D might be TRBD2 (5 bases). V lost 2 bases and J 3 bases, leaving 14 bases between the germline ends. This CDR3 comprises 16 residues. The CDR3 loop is CASSLTPPGFYNEQFF. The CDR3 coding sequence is TGTGCCAGCAGTTTAACCCCGCCGGGGTTCTACAATGAGCAGTTCTTC.

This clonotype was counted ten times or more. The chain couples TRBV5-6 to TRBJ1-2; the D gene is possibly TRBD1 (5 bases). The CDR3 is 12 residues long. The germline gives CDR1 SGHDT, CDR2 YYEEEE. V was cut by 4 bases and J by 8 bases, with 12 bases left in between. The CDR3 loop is CASSDRDGGYTF. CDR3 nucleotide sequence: TGTGCCAGCAGCGACCGGGACGGCGGCTACACCTTC.

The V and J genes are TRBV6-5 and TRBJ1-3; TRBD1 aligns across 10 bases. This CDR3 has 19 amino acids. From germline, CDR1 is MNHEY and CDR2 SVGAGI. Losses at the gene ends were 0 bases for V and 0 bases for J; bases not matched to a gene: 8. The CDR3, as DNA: TGTGCCAGCAGTTACTCGAAGACCGGGACAGGGGTCTCTGGAAACACCATATATTTT. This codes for CASSYSKTGTGVSGNTIYF.

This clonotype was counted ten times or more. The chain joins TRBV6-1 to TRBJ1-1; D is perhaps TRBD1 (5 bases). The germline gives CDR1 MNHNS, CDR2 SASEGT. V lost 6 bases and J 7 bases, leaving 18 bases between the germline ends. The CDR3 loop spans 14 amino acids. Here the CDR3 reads CASREMPLRGEAFF. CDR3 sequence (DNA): TGTGCCAGCAGGGAGATGCCCTTGAGGGGTGAAGCTTTCTTT.